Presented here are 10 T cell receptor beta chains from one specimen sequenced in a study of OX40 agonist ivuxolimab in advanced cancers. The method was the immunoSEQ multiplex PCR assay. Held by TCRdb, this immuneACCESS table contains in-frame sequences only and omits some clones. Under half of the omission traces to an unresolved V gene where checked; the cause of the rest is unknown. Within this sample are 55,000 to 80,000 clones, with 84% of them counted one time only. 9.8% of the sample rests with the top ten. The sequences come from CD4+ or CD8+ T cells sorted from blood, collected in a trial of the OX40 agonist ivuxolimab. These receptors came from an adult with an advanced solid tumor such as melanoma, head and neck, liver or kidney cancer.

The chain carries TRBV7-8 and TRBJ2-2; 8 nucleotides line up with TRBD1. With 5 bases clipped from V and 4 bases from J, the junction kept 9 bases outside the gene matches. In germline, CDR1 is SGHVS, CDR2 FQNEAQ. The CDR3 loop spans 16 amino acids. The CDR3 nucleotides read TGTGCCAGCAGCGGTTGGACAGGGAGTAGCACCGGGGAGCTGTTTTTT. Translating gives CASSGWTGSSTGELFF.

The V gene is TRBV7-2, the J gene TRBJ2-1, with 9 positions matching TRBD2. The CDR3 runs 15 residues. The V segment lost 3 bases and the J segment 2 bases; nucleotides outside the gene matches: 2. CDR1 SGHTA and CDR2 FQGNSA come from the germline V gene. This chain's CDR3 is CASSLTSGTYNEQFF. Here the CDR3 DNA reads TGTGCCAGCAGCTTGACTAGCGGAACCTACAATGAGCAGTTCTTC.

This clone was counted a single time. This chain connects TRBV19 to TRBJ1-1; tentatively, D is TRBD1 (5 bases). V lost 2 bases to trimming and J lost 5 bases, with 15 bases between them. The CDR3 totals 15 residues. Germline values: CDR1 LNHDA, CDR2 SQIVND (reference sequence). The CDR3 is CASSIMGQGGTEAFF. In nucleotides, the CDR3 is TGTGCCAGTAGTATAATGGGTCAGGGCGGGACTGAAGCTTTCTTT.

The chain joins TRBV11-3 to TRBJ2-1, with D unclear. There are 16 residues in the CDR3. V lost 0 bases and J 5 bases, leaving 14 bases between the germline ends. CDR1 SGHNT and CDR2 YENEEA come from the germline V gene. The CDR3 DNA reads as TGTGCCAGCAGCTTAGATTCGGAAGGGTCGAACAATGAGCAGTTCTTC. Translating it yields CASSLDSEGSNNEQFF.

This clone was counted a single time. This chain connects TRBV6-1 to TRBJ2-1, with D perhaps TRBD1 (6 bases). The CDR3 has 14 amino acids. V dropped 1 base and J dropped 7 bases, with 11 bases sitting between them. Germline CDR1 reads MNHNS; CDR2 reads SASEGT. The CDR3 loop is CASSEVRRGNEQFF. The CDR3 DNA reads TGTGCCAGCAGTGAAGTCCGCAGGGGAAATGAGCAGTTCTTC.

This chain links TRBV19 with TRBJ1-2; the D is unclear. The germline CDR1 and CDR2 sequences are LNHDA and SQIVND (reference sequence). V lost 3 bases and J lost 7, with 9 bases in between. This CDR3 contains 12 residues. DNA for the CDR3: TGTGCCAGTAGTATCGCCGCGGTTGGCTACACCTTC. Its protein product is CASSIAAVGYTF.

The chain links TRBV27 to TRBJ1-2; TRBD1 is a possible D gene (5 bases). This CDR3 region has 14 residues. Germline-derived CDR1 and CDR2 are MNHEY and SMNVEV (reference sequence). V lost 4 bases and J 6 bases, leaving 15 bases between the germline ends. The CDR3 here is CASSYSWGANGYTF. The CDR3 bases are TGTGCCAGCAGTTATTCATGGGGCGCGAATGGCTACACCTTC.

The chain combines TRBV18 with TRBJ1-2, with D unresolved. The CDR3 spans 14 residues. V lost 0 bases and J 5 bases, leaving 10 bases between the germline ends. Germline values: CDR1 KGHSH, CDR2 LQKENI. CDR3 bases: TGTGCCAGCTCACCACCGGTAATTGGATATGGCTACACCTTC. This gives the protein CASSPPVIGYGYTF. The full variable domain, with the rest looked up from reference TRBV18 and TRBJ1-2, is NAGVMQNPRHLVRRRGQEARLRCSPMKGHSHVYWYRQLPEEGLKFMVYLQKENIIDESGMPKERFSAEFPKEGPSILRIQQVVRGDSAAYFCASSPPVIGYGYTFGSGTRLTVV.

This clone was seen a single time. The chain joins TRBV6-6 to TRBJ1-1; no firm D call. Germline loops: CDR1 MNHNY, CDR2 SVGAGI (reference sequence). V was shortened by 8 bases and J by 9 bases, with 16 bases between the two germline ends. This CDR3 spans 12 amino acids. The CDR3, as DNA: TGTGCCAGCCTCGGAGATTCACTGAAAGCTTTCTTT. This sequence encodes CASLGDSLKAFF.

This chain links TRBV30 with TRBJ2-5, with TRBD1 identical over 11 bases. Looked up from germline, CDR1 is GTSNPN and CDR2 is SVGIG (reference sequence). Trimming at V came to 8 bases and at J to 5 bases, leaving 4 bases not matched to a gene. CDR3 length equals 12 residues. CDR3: CAGRTGGETQYF. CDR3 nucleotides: TGTGCCGGGCGGACAGGGGGCGAGACCCAGTACTTC.